The clone carrying this T cell receptor (beta chain) was detected ten times or more. The antigen is not known. The CDR3 covers 14 residues. Looked up from germline, CDR1 is SGHAT and CDR2 is FQNNGV. V was pared by 2 bases and J by 9 bases, with 16 bases between. The sample is drawn from a study of T-cell reconstitution after alpha-beta-depleted transplantation in children. Findings and caveats of the study: The study reportedly traced alpha-beta T cells about two months after transplant to several hundred expanded graft clones. Once a year had passed after transplant, T-cell counts and diversity came mostly from newly produced T cells.

Using unique molecular identifiers, the investigators prepared the TCRbeta library. TCRdb reprocessed the PCR reads via MiXCR and lists one record per CDR3 protein. The sample gives 90,000 to 120,000 distinct CDR3 sequences, about 6% of which show up once; 23% is in the top ten. The chain is built from TRBV11-2 and TRBJ2-5; D unclear. The sample in question was PBMCs, mostly from graft donor cells, obtained 360 days after TCRalphabeta/CD19-depleted stem cell transplant. The TCR sequence derives from a male patient between 2 and 10 years old who had a stem cell transplant for acute lymphoblastic leukemia, so the T cells may come from the graft donor. CDR3 sequence: CASSLSWGPAAQYF. CDR3 in DNA: TGTGCCAGCAGCTTAAGCTGGGGTCCGGCGGCCCAGTACTTC. Filled out from reference TRBV11-2 and TRBJ2-5, the complete variable domain reads EAGVAQSPRYKIIEKRQSVAFWCNPISGHATLYWYQQILGQGPKLLIQFQNNGVVDDSQLPKDRFSAERLKGVDSTLKIQPAKLEDSAVYLCASSLSWGPAAQYFGPGTRLLVL.